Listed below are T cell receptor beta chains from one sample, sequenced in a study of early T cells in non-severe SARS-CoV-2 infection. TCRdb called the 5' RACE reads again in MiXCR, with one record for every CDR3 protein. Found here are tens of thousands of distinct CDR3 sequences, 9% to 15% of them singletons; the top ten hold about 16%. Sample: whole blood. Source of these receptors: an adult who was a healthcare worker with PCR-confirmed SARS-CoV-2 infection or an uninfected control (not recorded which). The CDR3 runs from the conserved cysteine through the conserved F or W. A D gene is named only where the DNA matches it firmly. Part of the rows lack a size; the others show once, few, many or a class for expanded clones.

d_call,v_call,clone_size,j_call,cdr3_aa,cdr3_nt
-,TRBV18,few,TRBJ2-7,CASSPKAAGGYEQYF,TGTGCCAGCTCACCAAAGGCAGCGGGTGGCTACGAGCAGTACTTC
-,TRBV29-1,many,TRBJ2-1,CSVEYYVGGAQFF,TGCAGCGTTGAATACTACGTGGGGGGAGCGCAGTTCTTC
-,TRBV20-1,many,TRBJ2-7,CSARKAGEQYF,TGCAGTGCTAGAAAGGCGGGGGAGCAGTACTTC
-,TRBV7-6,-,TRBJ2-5,CASSRELVETQYF,TGTGCCAGCTCTCGGGAGTTGGTAGAGACCCAGTACTTC
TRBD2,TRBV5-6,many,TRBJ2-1,CASSFRGVPYNEQFF,TGTGCCAGCAGCTTCCGGGGGGTTCCCTACAATGAGCAGTTCTTC
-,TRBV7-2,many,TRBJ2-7,CASSLGAVSYEQYF,TGTGCCAGCAGCTTAGGGGCAGTCTCCTACGAGCAGTACTTC
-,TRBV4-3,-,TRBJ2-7,CASSQEIQPKTYEQYF,TGCGCCAGCAGCCAAGAGATCCAGCCGAAAACCTACGAGCAGTACTTC
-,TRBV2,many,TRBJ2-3,CASRLLASSTDTQYF,TGTGCCAGCAGGTTGCTAGCGTCTAGCACAGATACGCAGTATTTT
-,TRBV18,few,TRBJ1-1,CASSWGTEAFF,TGTGCCAGCTCATGGGGCACTGAAGCTTTCTTT
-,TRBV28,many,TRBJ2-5,CASRDSRTQYF,TGTGCCAGCAGGGACAGTCGGACCCAGTACTTC